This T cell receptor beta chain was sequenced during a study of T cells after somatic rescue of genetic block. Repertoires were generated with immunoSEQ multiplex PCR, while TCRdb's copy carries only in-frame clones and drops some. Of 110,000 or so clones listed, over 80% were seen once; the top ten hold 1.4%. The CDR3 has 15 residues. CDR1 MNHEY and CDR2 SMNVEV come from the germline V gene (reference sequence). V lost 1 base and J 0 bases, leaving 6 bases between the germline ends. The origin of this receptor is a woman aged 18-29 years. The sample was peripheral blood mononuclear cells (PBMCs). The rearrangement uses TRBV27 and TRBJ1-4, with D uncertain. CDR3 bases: TGTGCCAGCAGTTTATACCGGGCAACTAATGAAAAACTGTTTTTT. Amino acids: CASSLYRATNEKLFF.